The source of this T cell receptor (beta chain) is a study of cytomegalovirus exposure and HLA in healthy donors. General study findings and limits: The analysis excluded some indistinguishable V segments, including TRBV6-2 and TRBV6-3. Most TCR sequences showed up rarely, but some public TCRs showed up in many donors. About 87% or about 30% of the time was how often most TCR beta V segments were productive, according to an earlier analysis. It has been reported that TCR beta sequences accurately predicted the HLA-A and HLA-B alleles of most subjects.

Comments on this clone: The antigen is unknown.

This CDR3 comprises 15 residues. V lost 6 bases to trimming and J lost 0 bases; unmatched junction nucleotides: 8. CDR1 and CDR2 from the germline V gene are MNHNS and SASEGT. The PCR made use of 60 Vbeta and 13 Jbeta primers. Using immunoSEQ multiplex PCR, the repertoire was profiled, and TCRdb retains in-frame clones only, with some absent. The data contain around 140,000 clones, approximately 70% of them seen just once; the ten biggest clones take up 1.5% to 2%. The sample taken for sequencing was PBMCs. This clonotype originated in a woman between 18 and 29 years old in good health and CMV-seronegative. This chain links TRBV6-1 with TRBJ2-7, with 7 bases identical to TRBD1. This chain's CDR3 is CASRIRDSYSYEQYF. The CDR3 DNA sequence: TGTGCCAGCAGGATCCGGGACAGCTACTCCTACGAGCAGTACTTC.